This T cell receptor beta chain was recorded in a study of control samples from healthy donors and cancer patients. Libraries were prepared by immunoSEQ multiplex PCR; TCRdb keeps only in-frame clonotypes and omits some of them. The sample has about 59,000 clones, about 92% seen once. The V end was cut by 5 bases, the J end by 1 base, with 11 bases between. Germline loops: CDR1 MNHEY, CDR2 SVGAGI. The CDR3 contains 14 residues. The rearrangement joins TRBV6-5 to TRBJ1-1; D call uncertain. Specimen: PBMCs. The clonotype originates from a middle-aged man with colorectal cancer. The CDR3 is CASSHKDQNTEAFF. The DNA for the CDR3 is TGTGCCAGCAGTCATAAGGATCAGAACACTGAAGCTTTCTTT.